Listed below are T cell receptor beta chains from one sample, sequenced in a study of T cell changes during pregnancy in multiple sclerosis. TCRdb keeps only in-frame clones here, not all; method: immunoSEQ multiplex PCR. Among under 20,000 clones listed, 80% to 90% were seen once. The specimen was CD8+ T cells from peripheral blood mononuclear cells, collected in the second trimester of pregnancy. The source of these receptors is a female donor in good health, enrolled as a control in a pregnancy study. Each CDR3 is given with its conserved first and last residue. Each record gives: clone size, V gene, J gene, D gene, CDR3 DNA, CDR3 protein. A D gene is named only where the DNA matches it firmly. The size entry is marked missing in some rows and otherwise reads once, few, many or a size class.

abundance: NA; v_gene: TRBV4-1; j_gene: TRBJ2-3; d_gene: NA; CDR3nt: TGCGCCAGCAGCCACCACAGGGTCACCCCCACAGATACGCAGTATTTT; CDR3aa: CASSHHRVTPTDTQYF
abundance: NA; v_gene: TRBV27; j_gene: TRBJ2-3; d_gene: TRBD1; CDR3nt: TGTGCCAGCAGTCGGGCAGGGGACAGTTCAGATACGCAGTATTTT; CDR3aa: CASSRAGDSSDTQYF
abundance: NA; v_gene: TRBV11-3; j_gene: TRBJ1-5; d_gene: NA; CDR3nt: TGTGCCAGCAGCTTAGTTTTCTGGAGTTATAGCAATCAGCCCCAGCATTTT; CDR3aa: CASSLVFWSYSNQPQHF
abundance: NA; v_gene: TRBV11-3; j_gene: TRBJ2-2; d_gene: TRBD1; CDR3nt: TGTGCCAGCAGCTTACGGTCCGGGACAGGGAACACCGGGGAGCTGTTTTTT; CDR3aa: CASSLRSGTGNTGELFF
abundance: once; v_gene: TRBV11-2; j_gene: TRBJ2-1; d_gene: NA; CDR3nt: TGTGCCAGCAGCCCCCGGGTGCCCGAGAACAATGAGCAGTTCTTC; CDR3aa: CASSPRVPENNEQFF
abundance: once; v_gene: TRBV7-9; j_gene: TRBJ2-7; d_gene: NA; CDR3nt: TGTGCCAGCAGCCCCTGGGGAGACTACGAGCAGTACTTC; CDR3aa: CASSPWGDYEQYF
abundance: NA; v_gene: TRBV6-1; j_gene: TRBJ1-5; d_gene: NA; CDR3nt: TGTGCCAGCAGTGAAGCGGCGGGTGGCAATCAGCCCCAGCATTTT; CDR3aa: CASSEAAGGNQPQHF
abundance: NA; v_gene: TRBV7-9; j_gene: TRBJ1-4; d_gene: NA; CDR3nt: TGTGCCAGCAGCTTTTTAGCGGGAGCGCGGGAAAAACTGTTTTTT; CDR3aa: CASSFLAGAREKLFF
abundance: NA; v_gene: TRBV29-1; j_gene: TRBJ1-5; d_gene: TRBD1; CDR3nt: TGCAGCGTTATCACGGACAGGGATAGCAATCAGCCCCAGCATTTT; CDR3aa: CSVITDRDSNQPQHF
abundance: NA; v_gene: TRBV7-2; j_gene: TRBJ2-3; d_gene: TRBD2; CDR3nt: TGTGCCAGCAGCTTAGGCCTAGCGGGGACTAGCACAGATACGCAGTATTTT; CDR3aa: CASSLGLAGTSTDTQYF
abundance: NA; v_gene: TRBV7-9; j_gene: TRBJ1-3; d_gene: TRBD1; CDR3nt: TGTGCCAGCAAGGGGCAGGGGGCTCGAGGAAACACCATATATTTT; CDR3aa: CASKGQGARGNTIYF
abundance: NA; v_gene: TRBV5-6; j_gene: TRBJ1-1; d_gene: NA; CDR3nt: TGTGCCAGCAGCTTGGGACACCAGAACACTGAAGCTTTCTTT; CDR3aa: CASSLGHQNTEAFF
abundance: NA; v_gene: TRBV9; j_gene: TRBJ2-1; d_gene: NA; CDR3nt: TGTGCCAGCAGCGACCTAGAGAGTGAGCAGTTCTTC; CDR3aa: CASSDLESEQFF
abundance: NA; v_gene: TRBV7-9; j_gene: TRBJ1-5; d_gene: TRBD1; CDR3nt: TGTGCCAGCAGCCCGATACAGGGGGCTTATGGACAGCCCCAGCATTTT; CDR3aa: CASSPIQGAYGQPQHF
abundance: NA; v_gene: TRBV7-4; j_gene: TRBJ2-7; d_gene: TRBD1; CDR3nt: TGTGCCGGACGACAGGGGGCCTACGAGCAGTACTTC; CDR3aa: CAGRQGAYEQYF
abundance: NA; v_gene: TRBV5-1; j_gene: TRBJ1-1; d_gene: TRBD1; CDR3nt: TGCGCCAGCAGCTTTAACAGGGGAAGGAACACTGAAGCTTTCTTT; CDR3aa: CASSFNRGRNTEAFF
abundance: once; v_gene: TRBV28; j_gene: TRBJ1-5; d_gene: NA; CDR3nt: TGTGCCAGCAGTTTGCCAAGGGGAGGGGGGGATCAGCCCCAGCATTTT; CDR3aa: CASSLPRGGGDQPQHF
abundance: NA; v_gene: TRBV6-4; j_gene: TRBJ2-2; d_gene: TRBD2; CDR3nt: TGTGCCAGCAGTGCGGCTAGCGGTCACACCGGGGAGCTGTTTTTT; CDR3aa: CASSAASGHTGELFF
abundance: NA; v_gene: TRBV10-1; j_gene: TRBJ1-4; d_gene: NA; CDR3nt: TGCGCCAGCAGTGACGGGATCGACACTGAAAAACTGTTTTTT; CDR3aa: CASSDGIDTEKLFF
abundance: NA; v_gene: TRBV6-4; j_gene: TRBJ2-6; d_gene: NA; CDR3nt: TGTGCCAGCAGTCAGGTGGCCGACTCTGGGGCCAACGTCCTGACTTTC; CDR3aa: CASSQVADSGANVLTF
abundance: NA; v_gene: TRBV7-3; j_gene: TRBJ2-1; d_gene: TRBD2; CDR3nt: TGTGCCAGCAGCTCCTGGGGGGGTATTAATGAGCAGTTCTTC; CDR3aa: CASSSWGGINEQFF
abundance: NA; v_gene: TRBV29-1; j_gene: TRBJ1-3; d_gene: NA; CDR3nt: TGCAGCGTTGGAAGAGAGGGTCCTGGAAACACCATATATTTT; CDR3aa: CSVGREGPGNTIYF
abundance: NA; v_gene: TRBV6-6; j_gene: TRBJ2-5; d_gene: NA; CDR3nt: TGTGCCAGCAGTTACTCGGCCGCCGGGGAGACCCAGTACTTC; CDR3aa: CASSYSAAGETQYF
abundance: NA; v_gene: TRBV19; j_gene: TRBJ1-1; d_gene: NA; CDR3nt: TGTGCCAGTGAGGCGGGAACCCTCCACACTGAAGCTTTCTTT; CDR3aa: CASEAGTLHTEAFF
abundance: NA; v_gene: TRBV19; j_gene: TRBJ2-7; d_gene: TRBD1; CDR3nt: TGTGCCAGTAGTTTGAGGACAGGGAGAGCCGAGCAGTACTTC; CDR3aa: CASSLRTGRAEQYF
abundance: NA; v_gene: TRBV25-1; j_gene: TRBJ1-5; d_gene: TRBD1; CDR3nt: TGTGCCAGCAGCACGGACAGGGATCAGCCCCAGCATTTT; CDR3aa: CASSTDRDQPQHF
abundance: NA; v_gene: TRBV21-1; j_gene: TRBJ2-3; d_gene: NA; CDR3nt: TGTGCCAGCAGCAAGGCACTAGCGGATTACACAGATACGCAGTATTTT; CDR3aa: CASSKALADYTDTQYF
abundance: NA; v_gene: TRBV27; j_gene: TRBJ2-5; d_gene: NA; CDR3nt: TGTGCCAGCAGTTTAAACAGCCAAGAGACCCAGTACTTC; CDR3aa: CASSLNSQETQYF
abundance: NA; v_gene: TRBV9; j_gene: TRBJ2-1; d_gene: TRBD2; CDR3nt: TGTGCCAGCAGCGCCAGGACTAGCGGAACTATCTACAATGAGCAGTTCTTC; CDR3aa: CASSARTSGTIYNEQFF
abundance: NA; v_gene: TRBV6-1; j_gene: TRBJ2-1; d_gene: TRBD2; CDR3nt: TGTGCCAGCAGTGAAGGTAGCGGGAGTATTTATGAGCAGTTCTTC; CDR3aa: CASSEGSGSIYEQFF
abundance: NA; v_gene: TRBV6-1; j_gene: TRBJ2-7; d_gene: TRBD1; CDR3nt: TGTGCCAGCAGGGAAAGTAACAGGGGATCCTACGAGCAGTACTTC; CDR3aa: CASRESNRGSYEQYF
abundance: NA; v_gene: TRBV11-2; j_gene: TRBJ2-1; d_gene: NA; CDR3nt: TGTGCCAGCGGTACAGATGAAAATGAGCAGTTCTTC; CDR3aa: CASGTDENEQFF
abundance: NA; v_gene: TRBV19; j_gene: TRBJ1-1; d_gene: NA; CDR3nt: TGTGCCAGTTGGGCCCTGCATGAATCCGAAGCTTTCTTT; CDR3aa: CASWALHESEAFF
abundance: NA; v_gene: TRBV15; j_gene: TRBJ1-2; d_gene: NA; CDR3nt: TGTGCCACCAGCAGCCCGGGGGACTATGGCTACACCTTC; CDR3aa: CATSSPGDYGYTF
abundance: NA; v_gene: TRBV6-4; j_gene: TRBJ2-2; d_gene: TRBD2; CDR3nt: TGTGCCAGCAGTGAGGCTGAGACTAGCCCCGGGGAGCTGTTTTTT; CDR3aa: CASSEAETSPGELFF
abundance: NA; v_gene: TRBV5-1; j_gene: TRBJ2-3; d_gene: TRBD2; CDR3nt: TGCGCCAGCAGCTTGGCGATAGCGGGATTGGGAGATACGCAGTATTTT; CDR3aa: CASSLAIAGLGDTQYF